This T cell receptor (beta chain) was profiled in a study of cytomegalovirus exposure and HLA in healthy donors. Germline CDR1 and CDR2: SGHDT and YYEEEE. V lost 4 bases and J lost 1; bases outside the gene matches: 3. CDR3 size: 14 residues. 13 Jbeta primers and 60 Vbeta primers were used for the PCR. TCRdb keeps only in-frame clones here, not all; method: immunoSEQ multiplex PCR. The repertoire holds around 120,000 clones, with 70% to 85% as singletons. This sequence joins TRBV5-6 and TRBJ1-1; 8 positions agree with TRBD1. This TCR came from a woman between 40 and 55 years old in good health and CMV-seronegative. The source material was PBMCs. In nucleotides, the CDR3 is TGTGCCAGCAGCCCGGGGACAGGGAACACTGAAGCTTTCTTT. It yields the protein CASSPGTGNTEAFF.